This TCR beta chain was obtained from a study of blood T cell repertoires in COVID-19. Germline assignment: CDR1 KGHDR and CDR2 SFDVKD. This CDR3 has 16 residues. Unmatched junction bases numbered 7, after V lost 3 bases and J lost 5 bases. Assay used: immunoSEQ multiplex PCR; TCRdb lists only in-frame clones, some missing. The repertoire holds about 250,000 clones, with 88% as singletons. The receptor comes from a woman aged 50 to 65 who had recovered from COVID-19. Sequencing was carried out using PBMCs or T cells enriched from blood (not recorded which). The chain has TRBV24-1 and TRBJ2-2; 8 nucleotides align to TRBD1. CDR3 in amino acids: CATSDTRTGWTGELFF. In DNA, the CDR3 is TGTGCCACCAGTGATACTCGGACAGGGTGGACCGGGGAGCTGTTTTTT.